The 5 T cell receptor beta chains in this list originate from one sample, sequenced in a study of beta chain features in type 1 diabetes. The authors reverse transcribed all of the isolated RNA, so sequencing captured expressed TCRB transcripts. Using immunoSEQ multiplex PCR, the repertoire was profiled, and TCRdb retains in-frame clones only, with some absent. The table lists a few hundred thousand clones, 9.6% of them singletons. Their antigens remain unidentified. Points from the study as a whole: All four CD4+ subsets from Type 1 diabetes patients carried moderately but significantly shorter TCRB CDR3s.

The sequenced sample consisted of central memory CD4+ T cells from blood. Source of these receptors: a man aged 25 to 40 with type 1 diabetes.

This clone was observed a single time. The gene calls are TRBV7-2 and TRBJ2-1, with 7 bases aligning to TRBD2. V shed 7 bases, J shed 7 bases, and the junction held 16 bases outside the gene matches. There are 16 residues in the CDR3. The germline V gene encodes CDR1 SGHTA and CDR2 FQGNSA. CDR3 sequence reads: CASIAWAGRAGNEQFF. CDR3 nucleotide sequence: TGTGCCAGCATCGCTTGGGCGGGGAGGGCCGGTAATGAGCAGTTCTTC.

This clone was seen at least ten times. The CDR3 region is CATSRVGGSEQFF. For the CDR3, the DNA is TGTGCCACCAGCAGAGTGGGTGGGAGTGAGCAGTTCTTC. The V gene is TRBV15, the J gene TRBJ2-1, with a tentative D call TRBD2 (5 bases). Germline loops: CDR1 LNHNV, CDR2 YYDKDF (reference sequence). The CDR3 extends over 13 amino acids. V dropped 1 base and J dropped 9 bases, with 10 bases sitting between them.

As to this clone: The sample holds other DNA sequences that translate to the same CDR3. The chain recombines TRBV4-1 with TRBJ1-2, with 12 bases that match TRBD1. The CDR3 contains 16 residues. Germline V CDR1 and CDR2: MGHRA, YSYEKL. The V segment lost 0 bases and the J segment 2 bases; nucleotides outside the gene matches: 1. Here the CDR3 reads CASSQEGTGGNYGYTF. As DNA, the CDR3 is TGCGCCAGCAGCCAAGAAGGGACAGGGGGCAACTATGGCTACACCTTC.

The chain combines TRBV6-6 with TRBJ2-7, with 7 bases matching TRBD2. Germline V gene lookup returns CDR1 MNHNY and CDR2 SVGAGI (reference sequence). V was pared by 0 bases and J by 3 bases, with 5 bases of the junction left unmatched. The CDR3 has 15 residues. CDR3 nucleotides: TGTGCCAGCAGTTACTCATGGGAGGGGATCTACGAGCAGTACTTC. Translated: CASSYSWEGIYEQYF.

This clone was detected only a few times. The rearrangement uses TRBV28 and TRBJ1-5; 7 positions match TRBD1. The V and J ends lost 6 bases and 4 bases, in that order; junction bases with no gene match: 6. Germline V gene data show CDR1 as MDHEN and CDR2 as SYDVKM. This CDR3 contains 14 residues. DNA for the CDR3: TGTGCCAGCAGCCGAGGGACAGTTAATCAGCCCCAGCATTTT. It specifies CASSRGTVNQPQHF.